This is a list of T cell receptor beta chains from one sample in a study of blood T cell repertoires in COVID-19. Sequencing used immunoSEQ multiplex PCR; TCRdb keeps in-frame clones, though not all of them. The data show roughly 170,000 clones, with about 85% seen just once and over 5% held by the top ten. Sequenced sample: peripheral blood. The source of these receptors is a woman between 45 and 60 years old with COVID-19, enrolled during active disease. Both conserved end residues are part of each CDR3. The D gene is left open where the match is weak. Clone sizes are given selectively: once, few, many, or a class where the clone is expanded.

v_call	j_call	clone_size	d_call	cdr3_aa	cdr3_nt
TRBV19	TRBJ1-2	few	TRBD1	CASSRRDRGDYGYTF	TGTGCCAGTAGTCGCCGGGACAGGGGGGACTATGGCTACACCTTC
TRBV6-5	TRBJ2-3	.	TRBD1	CASSPGGTQYF	TGTGCCAGCAGTCCAGGGGGTACGCAGTATTTT
TRBV7-7	TRBJ1-1	.	TRBD1	CASSRSQGDTEAFF	TGTGCCAGCAGCCGGTCACAGGGGGACACTGAAGCTTTCTTT
TRBV5-1	TRBJ2-2	.	.	CASSLWTDGELFF	TGCGCCAGCAGCTTGTGGACAGACGGGGAGCTGTTTTTT
TRBV28	TRBJ1-4	.	TRBD1	CASSRTGGREKLFF	TGTGCCAGCAGCCGGACAGGGGGAAGGGAAAAACTGTTTTTT
TRBV4-2	TRBJ2-5	.	TRBD2	CASSQGATSGGAETQYF	TGTGCCAGCAGCCAAGGGGCGACTAGCGGGGGGGCGGAGACCCAGTACTTC
TRBV3-1/TRBV3-2	TRBJ2-7	many	.	CASSQQGSTYEQYF	TGTGCCAGCAGCCAACAGGGCAGTACCTACGAGCAGTACTTC
TRBV5-1	TRBJ1-6	.	.	CASSLVRGDRTSSYNSPLHF	TGCGCCAGCAGCTTGGTTCGCGGTGACAGGACGAGCTCCTATAATTCACCCCTCCACTTT
TRBV15	TRBJ1-2	once	.	CATSAVRDSGYTF	TGTGCCACCAGCGCAGTCAGGGATTCTGGCTACACCTTC
TRBV6-1	TRBJ1-3	.	.	CASSEGDSNSGNTIYF	TGTGCCAGCAGTGAAGGAGACAGCAACTCTGGAAACACCATATATTTT
TRBV5-4	TRBJ2-7	few	TRBD2	CASSWKRGGNSYEQYF	TGTGCCAGCAGCTGGAAGCGGGGGGGAAATTCCTACGAGCAGTACTTC
TRBV4-1	TRBJ1-1	.	.	CASSQERTGTEAFF	TGCGCCAGCAGCCAAGAGAGAACAGGCACTGAAGCTTTCTTT
TRBV27	TRBJ2-1	.	.	CASSFWAGAAGNEQFF	TGTGCCAGCAGTTTTTGGGCGGGGGCTGCCGGAAATGAGCAGTTCTTC
TRBV29-1	TRBJ2-7	.	.	CSAGQPAYEQYF	TGCAGCGCAGGACAGCCCGCCTACGAGCAGTACTTC
TRBV15	TRBJ1-6	.	TRBD1	CATSREGTDNSPLHF	TGTGCCACCAGCAGAGAGGGGACAGATAATTCACCCCTCCACTTT
TRBV14	TRBJ1-2	.	.	CASSQVSGDGYTF	TGTGCCAGCAGCCAAGTTTCCGGGGATGGCTACACCTTC
TRBV30	TRBJ1-2	.	.	CAWSSRGHGYTF	TGTGCCTGGAGTTCCAGGGGCCATGGCTACACCTTC
TRBV24-1	TRBJ1-5	.	.	CATSDAGQPQHF	TGTGCCACCAGTGATGCGGGACAGCCCCAGCATTTT
TRBV7-7	TRBJ1-3	few	.	CASGGNGNTIYF	TGTGCCAGCGGGGGGAACGGAAACACCATATATTTT
TRBV2	TRBJ2-3	.	TRBD1	CASSRDRLTDTQYF	TGTGCCAGCAGTAGGGACAGGCTCACAGATACGCAGTATTTT
TRBV19	TRBJ2-2	few	.	CASSVVGDSGELFF	TGTGCCAGTAGTGTGGTAGGGGACTCCGGGGAGCTGTTTTTT
TRBV5-4	TRBJ1-3	.	.	CASSLPDSVSGNTIYF	TGTGCCAGCAGCTTGCCGGATAGCGTCTCTGGAAACACCATATATTTT
TRBV6-2/TRBV6-3	TRBJ1-1	.	.	CASSYSGGVGEAFF	TGTGCCAGCAGTTACTCTGGAGGGGTGGGTGAAGCTTTCTTT
TRBV2	TRBJ2-5	.	.	CASSELGGLETQYF	TGTGCCAGCAGCGAACTCGGGGGATTGGAGACCCAGTACTTC
TRBV6-2/TRBV6-3	TRBJ1-5	.	.	CASSHRQIDQPQHF	TGTGCCAGCAGTCATCGACAGATTGATCAGCCCCAGCATTTT
TRBV27	TRBJ1-2	.	.	CASSFPQGRGYTF	TGTGCCAGCAGTTTTCCTCAGGGGAGAGGCTACACCTTC
TRBV30	TRBJ2-2	.	TRBD1	CAWSAKGQGAQGTGELFF	TGTGCCTGGAGTGCTAAGGGACAGGGGGCGCAAGGCACCGGGGAGCTGTTTTTT
TRBV12-2	TRBJ1-5	.	.	CASRQHYSNQPQHF	TGTGCAAGTCGCCAACACTATAGCAATCAGCCCCAGCATTTT
TRBV7-9	TRBJ2-7	few	TRBD2	CASSLNSGGLYEQYF	TGTGCCAGCAGCTTAAATAGCGGGGGCCTGTACGAGCAGTACTTC
TRBV25-1	TRBJ2-7	.	TRBD2	CASSGSGGAYEQYF	TGTGCCAGCAGTGGTAGCGGGGGGGCCTACGAGCAGTACTTC
TRBV11-2	TRBJ2-4	once	.	CASSLALAKNIQYF	TGTGCCAGCAGCTTAGCATTAGCCAAAAACATTCAGTACTTC
TRBV11-2	TRBJ2-3	.	.	CASSFRGGTTDTQYF	TGTGCCAGCAGCTTTAGGGGCGGGACCACAGATACGCAGTATTTT
TRBV19	TRBJ1-5	.	.	CASSIDGGAEPQHF	TGTGCCAGTAGTATAGATGGGGGCGCGGAGCCCCAGCATTTT
TRBV3-1/TRBV3-2	TRBJ2-3	.	TRBD2	CASSQIAGGNTQYF	TGTGCCAGCAGCCAGATAGCGGGTGGGAATACGCAGTATTTT
TRBV19	TRBJ1-3	.	TRBD1	CASSFTGAGNTIYF	TGTGCCAGTAGTTTTACAGGGGCTGGAAACACCATATATTTT
TRBV11-2	TRBJ2-5	.	.	CASSLGRAETQYF	TGTGCCAGCAGCTTAGGTCGCGCGGAGACCCAGTACTTC
TRBV7-9	TRBJ2-7	.	.	CASSSTETSFQQYF	TGTGCCAGCAGCTCCACGGAAACTAGCTTCCAGCAGTACTTC
TRBV5-6	TRBJ1-2	.	TRBD1	CASSAGTVGYTF	TGTGCCAGCAGCGCCGGGACAGTCGGCTACACCTTC
TRBV6-2/TRBV6-3	TRBJ1-2	.	.	CASSWAWDTRENGYTF	TGTGCCAGCAGTTGGGCTTGGGACACAAGAGAGAATGGCTACACCTTC
TRBV30	TRBJ1-1	once	.	CAWRGGRSMNTEAFF	TGTGCCTGGAGGGGGGGGAGATCCATGAACACTGAAGCTTTCTTT
TRBV6-6	TRBJ2-3	.	.	CASSRGTLDTQYF	TGTGCCAGCAGTCGGGGGACTTTGGATACGCAGTATTTT
TRBV30	TRBJ2-5	.	.	CAWAKETQYF	TGTGCCTGGGCAAAAGAGACCCAGTACTTC
TRBV6-5	TRBJ1-2	once	.	CASSATTGGDYGYTF	TGTGCCAGCAGCGCGACAACGGGGGGCGACTATGGCTACACCTTC
TRBV2	TRBJ2-1	.	.	CASSVERSSYNEQFF	TGTGCCAGCAGTGTAGAGCGGAGCTCCTACAATGAGCAGTTCTTC
TRBV3-1/TRBV3-2	TRBJ2-5	.	.	CASSQVNLAQETQYF	TGTGCCAGCAGCCAAGTTAATCTAGCCCAAGAGACCCAGTACTTC
TRBV7-9	TRBJ2-3	.	.	CASKEGFVSDTQYF	TGTGCCAGCAAAGAGGGTTTCGTTTCAGATACGCAGTATTTT
TRBV4-2	TRBJ2-1	.	TRBD2	CASSQDASGGPAYNEQFF	TGTGCCAGCAGCCAAGACGCTAGCGGGGGCCCCGCCTACAATGAGCAGTTCTTC
TRBV30	TRBJ2-1	.	TRBD2	CAWSGSPRWVAGVREQFF	TGTGCCTGGAGTGGAAGCCCCCGGTGGGTAGCGGGGGTGCGTGAGCAGTTCTTC
TRBV3-1/TRBV3-2	TRBJ1-1	few	TRBD1	CASSQPGGSEAFF	TGTGCCAGCAGCCAACCAGGGGGTAGTGAAGCTTTCTTT
TRBV28	TRBJ1-5	.	.	CASSLTALRDQPQHF	TGTGCCAGCAGTTTGACAGCTCTTAGGGATCAGCCCCAGCATTTT
TRBV19	TRBJ2-7	.	TRBD1	CASSIRGQTYEQYF	TGTGCCAGTAGTATTAGGGGACAGACCTACGAGCAGTACTTC
TRBV27	TRBJ1-1	.	.	CASRTLSGRVNTEAFF	TGTGCCAGCAGGACCCTCTCGGGCAGGGTGAACACTGAAGCTTTCTTT
TRBV18	TRBJ2-7	.	.	CASSPLNRAWEQYF	TGTGCCAGCTCACCATTGAACAGGGCCTGGGAGCAGTACTTC